The source of this T cell receptor beta chain is a study of technical replicates of blood from several donors. Profiling relied on immunoSEQ multiplex PCR, and the TCRdb table lists in-frame clones only, not all of them. The sample yields about 97,000 clones, under 96% seen once. The V and J ends lost 4 bases and 8 bases respectively, with 18 bases between them. Germline CDR1 reads SGHNT; CDR2 reads YYREEE (reference sequence). There are 15 residues in the CDR3. The chain recombines TRBV5-4 with TRBJ1-4; tentatively, D is TRBD1 (5 bases). This TCR was recovered from a human donor in good health. The sample consisted of T cells isolated from PBMCs. The CDR3 region is CASSAGGTEGEKLFF. Written as DNA, the CDR3 is TGTGCCAGCAGCGCCGGGGGGACTGAAGGCGAAAAACTGTTTTTT.